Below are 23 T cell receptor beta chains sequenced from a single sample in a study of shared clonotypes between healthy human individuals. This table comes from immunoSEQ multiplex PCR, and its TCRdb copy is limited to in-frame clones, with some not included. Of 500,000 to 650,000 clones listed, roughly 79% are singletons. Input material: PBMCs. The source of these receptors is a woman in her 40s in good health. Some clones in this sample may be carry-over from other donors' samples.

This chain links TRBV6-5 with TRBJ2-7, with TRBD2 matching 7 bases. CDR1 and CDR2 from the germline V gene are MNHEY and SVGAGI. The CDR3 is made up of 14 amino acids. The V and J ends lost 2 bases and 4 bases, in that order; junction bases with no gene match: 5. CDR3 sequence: CASSYREGGYEQYF. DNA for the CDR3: TGTGCCAGCAGTTACAGGGAGGGAGGGTACGAGCAGTACTTC.

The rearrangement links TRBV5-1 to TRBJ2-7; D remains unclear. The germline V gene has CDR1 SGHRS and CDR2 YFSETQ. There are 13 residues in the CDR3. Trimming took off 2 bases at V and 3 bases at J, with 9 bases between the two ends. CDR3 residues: CASSFGSVYEQYF. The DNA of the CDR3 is TGCGCCAGCAGCTTTGGCAGCGTCTACGAGCAGTACTTC.

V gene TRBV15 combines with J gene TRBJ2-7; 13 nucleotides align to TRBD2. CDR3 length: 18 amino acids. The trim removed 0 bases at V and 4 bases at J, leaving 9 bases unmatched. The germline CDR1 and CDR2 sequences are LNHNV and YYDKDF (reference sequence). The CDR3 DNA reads TGTGCCACCAGCAGAGATTTAACTAGCGGGAGGGCCGGGTACGAGCAGTACTTC. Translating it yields CATSRDLTSGRAGYEQYF.

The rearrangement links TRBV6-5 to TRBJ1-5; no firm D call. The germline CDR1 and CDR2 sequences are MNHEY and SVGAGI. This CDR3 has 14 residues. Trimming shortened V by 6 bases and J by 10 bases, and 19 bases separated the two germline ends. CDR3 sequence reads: CASRQRASTLPQHF. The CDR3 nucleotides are TGTGCCAGCAGACAACGGGCCAGTACCCTCCCCCAGCATTTT.

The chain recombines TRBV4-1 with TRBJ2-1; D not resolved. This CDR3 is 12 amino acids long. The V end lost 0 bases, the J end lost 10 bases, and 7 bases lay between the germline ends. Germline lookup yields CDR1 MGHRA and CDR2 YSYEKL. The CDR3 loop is CASSQDPSEQFF. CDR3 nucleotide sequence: TGCGCCAGCAGCCAAGATCCCTCAGAGCAGTTCTTC.

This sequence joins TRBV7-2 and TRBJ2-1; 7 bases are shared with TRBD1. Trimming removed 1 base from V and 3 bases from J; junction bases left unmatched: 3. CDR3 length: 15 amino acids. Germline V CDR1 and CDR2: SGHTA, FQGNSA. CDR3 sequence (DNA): TGTGCCAGCAGCTTAGAGACAGGGCGCTACAATGAGCAGTTCTTC. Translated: CASSLETGRYNEQFF.

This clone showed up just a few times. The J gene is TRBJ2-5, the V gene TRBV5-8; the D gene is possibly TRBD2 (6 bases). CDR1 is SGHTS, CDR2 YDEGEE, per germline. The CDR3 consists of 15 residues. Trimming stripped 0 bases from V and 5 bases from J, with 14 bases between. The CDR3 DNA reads TGTGCCAGCAGCTTGGGAGTGGCCGCGGGGGAGACCCAGTACTTC. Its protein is CASSLGVAAGETQYF.

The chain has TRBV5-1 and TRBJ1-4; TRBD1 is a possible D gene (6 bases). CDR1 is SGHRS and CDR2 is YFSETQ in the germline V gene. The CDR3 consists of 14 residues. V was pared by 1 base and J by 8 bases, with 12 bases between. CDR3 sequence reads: CASSLTGSEEKLFF. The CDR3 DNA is TGCGCCAGCAGCTTGACAGGGAGCGAAGAAAAACTGTTTTTT.

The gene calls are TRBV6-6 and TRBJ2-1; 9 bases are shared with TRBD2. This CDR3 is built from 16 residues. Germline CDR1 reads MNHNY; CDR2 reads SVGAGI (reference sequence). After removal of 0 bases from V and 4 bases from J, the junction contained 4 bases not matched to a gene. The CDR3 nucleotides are TGTGCCAGCAGTTACTCGAGGACTAGCGCGTACAATGAGCAGTTCTTC. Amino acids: CASSYSRTSAYNEQFF.

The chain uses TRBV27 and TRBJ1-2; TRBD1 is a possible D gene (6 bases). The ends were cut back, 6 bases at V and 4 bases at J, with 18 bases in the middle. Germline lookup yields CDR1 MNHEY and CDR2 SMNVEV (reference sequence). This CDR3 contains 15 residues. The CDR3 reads CASRPAGGRPYGYTF. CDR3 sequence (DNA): TGTGCCAGCAGGCCCGCTGGGGGCCGCCCCTATGGCTACACCTTC.

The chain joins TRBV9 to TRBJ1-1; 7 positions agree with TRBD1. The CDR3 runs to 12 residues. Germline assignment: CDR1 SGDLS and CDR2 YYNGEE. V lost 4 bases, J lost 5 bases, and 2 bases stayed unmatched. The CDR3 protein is CASSSGGTEAFF. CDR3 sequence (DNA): TGTGCCAGCAGCTCAGGGGGGACTGAAGCTTTCTTT.

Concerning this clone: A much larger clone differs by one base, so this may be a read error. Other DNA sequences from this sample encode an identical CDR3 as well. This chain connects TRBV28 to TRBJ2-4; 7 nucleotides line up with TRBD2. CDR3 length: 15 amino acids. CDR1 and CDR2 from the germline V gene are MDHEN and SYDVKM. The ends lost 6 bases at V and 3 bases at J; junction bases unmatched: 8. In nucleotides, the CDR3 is TGTGCCAGCAGCTCACCTCTAGCGGTCAAAAACATTCAGTACTTC. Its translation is CASSSPLAVKNIQYF.

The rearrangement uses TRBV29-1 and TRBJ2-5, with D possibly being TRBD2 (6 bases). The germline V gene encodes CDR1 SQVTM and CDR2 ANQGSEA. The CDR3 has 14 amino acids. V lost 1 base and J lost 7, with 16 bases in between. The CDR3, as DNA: TGCAGCGTTGAAGCTCCGGGACTGAGGGGGACCCAGTACTTC. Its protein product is CSVEAPGLRGTQYF.

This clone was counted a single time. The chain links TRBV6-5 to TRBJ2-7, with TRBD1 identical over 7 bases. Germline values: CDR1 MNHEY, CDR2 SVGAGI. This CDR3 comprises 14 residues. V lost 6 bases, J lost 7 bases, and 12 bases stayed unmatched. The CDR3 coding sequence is TGTGCCAGCAGCCCCGGACAGGCCGTGGGGGAGCAGTACTTC. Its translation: CASSPGQAVGEQYF.

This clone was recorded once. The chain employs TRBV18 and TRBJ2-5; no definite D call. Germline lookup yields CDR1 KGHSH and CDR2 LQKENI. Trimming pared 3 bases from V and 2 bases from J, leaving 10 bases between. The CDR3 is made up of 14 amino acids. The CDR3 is CASSPSRQQETQYF. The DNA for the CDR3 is TGTGCCAGCTCACCGTCAAGACAACAAGAGACCCAGTACTTC.

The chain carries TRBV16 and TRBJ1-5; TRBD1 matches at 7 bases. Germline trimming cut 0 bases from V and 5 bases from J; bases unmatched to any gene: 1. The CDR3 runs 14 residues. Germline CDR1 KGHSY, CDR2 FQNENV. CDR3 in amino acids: CASSQSGTDQPQHF. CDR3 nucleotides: TGTGCCAGCAGCCAATCGGGGACAGATCAGCCCCAGCATTTT. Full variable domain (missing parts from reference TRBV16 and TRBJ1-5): GEEVAQTPKHLVRGEGQKAKLYCAPIKGHSYVFWYQQVLKNEFKFLISFQNENVFDETGMPKERFSAKCLPNSPCSLEIQATKLEDSAVYFCASSQSGTDQPQHFGDGTRLSIL.

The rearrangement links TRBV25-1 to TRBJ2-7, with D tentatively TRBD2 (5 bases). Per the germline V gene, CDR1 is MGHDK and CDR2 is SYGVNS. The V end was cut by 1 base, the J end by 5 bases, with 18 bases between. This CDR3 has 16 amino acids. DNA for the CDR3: TGTGCCAGCAGTGAATTTCCCAGCGGACCCACCCACGAGCAGTACTTC. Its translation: CASSEFPSGPTHEQYF.

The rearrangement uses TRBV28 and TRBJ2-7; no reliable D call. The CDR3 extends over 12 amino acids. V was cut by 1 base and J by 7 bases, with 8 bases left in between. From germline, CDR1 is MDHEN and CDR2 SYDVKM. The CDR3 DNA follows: TGTGCCAGCAGTTTATCCGGCTTTGAGCAGTACTTC. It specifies CASSLSGFEQYF.

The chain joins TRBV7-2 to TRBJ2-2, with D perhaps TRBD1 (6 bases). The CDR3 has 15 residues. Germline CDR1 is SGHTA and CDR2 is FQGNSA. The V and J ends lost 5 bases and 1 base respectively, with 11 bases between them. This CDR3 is CASSPRGRNTGELFF. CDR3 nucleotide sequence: TGTGCCAGCAGCCCCAGGGGTAGGAACACCGGGGAGCTGTTTTTT.

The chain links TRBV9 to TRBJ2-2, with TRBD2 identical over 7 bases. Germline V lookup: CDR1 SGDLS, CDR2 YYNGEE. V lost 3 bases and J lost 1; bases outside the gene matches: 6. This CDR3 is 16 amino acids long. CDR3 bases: TGTGCCAGCAGCGCGCAGCTAGCGGAGAACACCGGGGAGCTGTTTTTT. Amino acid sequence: CASSAQLAENTGELFF. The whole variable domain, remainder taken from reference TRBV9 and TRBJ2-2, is DSGVTQTPKHLITATGQRVTLRCSPRSGDLSVYWYQQSLDQGLQFLIQYYNGEERAKGNILERFSAQQFPDLHSELNLSSLELGDSALYFCASSAQLAENTGELFFGEGSRLTVL.

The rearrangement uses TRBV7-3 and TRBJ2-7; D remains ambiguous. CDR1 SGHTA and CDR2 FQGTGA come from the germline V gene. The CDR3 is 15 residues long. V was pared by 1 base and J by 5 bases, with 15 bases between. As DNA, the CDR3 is TGTGCCAGCAGCTTAATGATCTCAGGCCCCCACGAGCAGTACTTC. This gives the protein CASSLMISGPHEQYF.

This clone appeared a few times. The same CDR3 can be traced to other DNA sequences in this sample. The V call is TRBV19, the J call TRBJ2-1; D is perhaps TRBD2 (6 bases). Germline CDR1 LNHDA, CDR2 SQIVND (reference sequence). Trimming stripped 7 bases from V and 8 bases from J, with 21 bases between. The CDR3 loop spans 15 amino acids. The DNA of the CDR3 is TGTGCCAGTAACCCCGGGCGGGATTACGAGTATGAGCAGTTCTTC. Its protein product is CASNPGRDYEYEQFF.

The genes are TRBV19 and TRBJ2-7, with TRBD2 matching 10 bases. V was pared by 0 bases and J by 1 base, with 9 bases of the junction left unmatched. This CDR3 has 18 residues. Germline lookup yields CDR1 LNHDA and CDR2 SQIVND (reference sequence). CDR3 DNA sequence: TGTGCCAGTAGTATAGATACCAGCGGGAGGGCCGGGTCCTACGAGCAGTACTTC. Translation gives CASSIDTSGRAGSYEQYF.